The sequence of this T cell receptor (beta chain) was determined in a study of T cell responses to AZD1222 COVID-19 vaccine. Sequencing used immunoSEQ multiplex PCR; TCRdb keeps in-frame clones, though not all of them. The sample has fewer than 110,000 clones; around 90% are singletons. This CDR3 is built from 14 residues. Germline assignment: CDR1 KGHSH and CDR2 LQKENI. Trimming took 2 bases from V and 0 from J, leaving 7 bases between them. The chain is built from TRBV18 and TRBJ1-1; the D is unclear. The source was peripheral blood, collected on day 0 of AZD1222 vaccination. This TCR derives from an adult in good health. Here the CDR3 reads CASSPSAMNTEAFF. Here the CDR3 DNA reads TGTGCCAGCTCACCATCAGCTATGAACACTGAAGCTTTCTTT. Complete variable domain (other parts from reference TRBV18 and TRBJ1-1): NAGVMQNPRHLVRRRGQEARLRCSPMKGHSHVYWYRQLPEEGLKFMVYLQKENIIDESGMPKERFSAEFPKEGPSILRIQQVVRGDSAAYFCASSPSAMNTEAFFGQGTRLTVV.